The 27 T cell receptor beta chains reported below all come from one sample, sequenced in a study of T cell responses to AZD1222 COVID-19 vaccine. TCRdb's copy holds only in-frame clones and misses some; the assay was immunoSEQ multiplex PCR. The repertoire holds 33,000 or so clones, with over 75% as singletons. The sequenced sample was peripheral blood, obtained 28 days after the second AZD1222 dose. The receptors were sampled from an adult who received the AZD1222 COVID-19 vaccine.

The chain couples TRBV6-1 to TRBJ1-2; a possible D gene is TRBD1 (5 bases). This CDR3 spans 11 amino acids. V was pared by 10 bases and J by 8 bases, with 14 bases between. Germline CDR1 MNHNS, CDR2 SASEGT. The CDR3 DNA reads TGTGCCACTTACCGGGACTCGGGCTACACCTTC. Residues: CATYRDSGYTF.

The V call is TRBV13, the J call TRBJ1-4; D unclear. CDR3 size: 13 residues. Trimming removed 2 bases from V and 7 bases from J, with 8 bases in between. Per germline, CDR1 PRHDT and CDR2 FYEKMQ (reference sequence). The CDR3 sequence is CASSLRGSEKLFF. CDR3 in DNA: TGTGCCAGCAGCTTAAGAGGGAGTGAAAAACTGTTTTTT.

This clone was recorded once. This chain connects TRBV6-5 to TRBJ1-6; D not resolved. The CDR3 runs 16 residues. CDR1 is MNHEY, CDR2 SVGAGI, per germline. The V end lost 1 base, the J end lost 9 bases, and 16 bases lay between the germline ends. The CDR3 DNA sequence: TGTGCCAGCAGTTACTATGCCGGGAACCGAGGTTCACCCCTCCACTTT. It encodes CASSYYAGNRGSPLHF.

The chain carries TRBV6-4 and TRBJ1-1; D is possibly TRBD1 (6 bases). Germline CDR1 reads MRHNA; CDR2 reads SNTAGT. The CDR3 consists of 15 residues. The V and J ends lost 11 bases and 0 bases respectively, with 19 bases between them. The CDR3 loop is CASKPEDSLNTEAFF. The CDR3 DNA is TGTGCCTCAAAACCGGAGGACAGCCTGAACACTGAAGCTTTCTTT.

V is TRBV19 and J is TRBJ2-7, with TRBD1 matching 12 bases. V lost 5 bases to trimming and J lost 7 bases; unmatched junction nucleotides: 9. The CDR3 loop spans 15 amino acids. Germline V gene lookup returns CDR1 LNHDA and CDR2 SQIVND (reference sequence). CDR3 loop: CASSATGQGAKEQYF. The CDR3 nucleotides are TGTGCCAGTAGTGCAACGGGACAGGGGGCTAAAGAGCAGTACTTC. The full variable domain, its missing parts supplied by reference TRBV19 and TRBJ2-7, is DGGITQSPKYLFRKEGQNVTLSCEQNLNHDAMYWYRQDPGQGLRLIYYSQIVNDFQKGDIAEGYSVSREKKESFPLTVTSAQKNPTAFYLCASSATGQGAKEQYFGPGTRLTVT.

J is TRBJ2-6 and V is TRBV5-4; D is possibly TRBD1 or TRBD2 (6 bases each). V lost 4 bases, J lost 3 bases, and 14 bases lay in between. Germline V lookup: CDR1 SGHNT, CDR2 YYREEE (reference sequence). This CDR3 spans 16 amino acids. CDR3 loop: CASSPGGTSGANVLTF. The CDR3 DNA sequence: TGTGCCAGCAGCCCCGGCGGGACAAGTGGGGCCAACGTCCTGACTTTC.

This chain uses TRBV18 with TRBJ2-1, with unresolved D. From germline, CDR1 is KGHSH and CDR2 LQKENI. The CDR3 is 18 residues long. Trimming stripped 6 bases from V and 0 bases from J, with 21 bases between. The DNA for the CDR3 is TGTGCCAGCTCCCACCAGGAGAGTCACAAGAGCTCCTACAATGAGCAGTTCTTC. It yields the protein CASSHQESHKSSYNEQFF. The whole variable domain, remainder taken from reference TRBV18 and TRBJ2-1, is NAGVMQNPRHLVRRRGQEARLRCSPMKGHSHVYWYRQLPEEGLKFMVYLQKENIIDESGMPKERFSAEFPKEGPSILRIQQVVRGDSAAYFCASSHQESHKSSYNEQFFGPGTRLTVL.

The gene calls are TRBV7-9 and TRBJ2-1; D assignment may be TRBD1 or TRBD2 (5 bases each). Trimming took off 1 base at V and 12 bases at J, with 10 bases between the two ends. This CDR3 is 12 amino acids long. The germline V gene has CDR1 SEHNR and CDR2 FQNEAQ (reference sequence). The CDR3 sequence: CASSLGGVGQFF. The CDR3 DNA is TGTGCCAGCAGCTTAGGAGGGGTTGGGCAGTTCTTC. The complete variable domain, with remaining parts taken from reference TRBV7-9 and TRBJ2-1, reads DTGVSQNPRHKITKRGQNVTFRCDPISEHNRLYWYRQTLGQGPEFLTYFQNEAQLEKSRLLSDRFSAERPKGSFSTLEIQRTEQGDSAMYLCASSLGGVGQFFGPGTRLTVL.

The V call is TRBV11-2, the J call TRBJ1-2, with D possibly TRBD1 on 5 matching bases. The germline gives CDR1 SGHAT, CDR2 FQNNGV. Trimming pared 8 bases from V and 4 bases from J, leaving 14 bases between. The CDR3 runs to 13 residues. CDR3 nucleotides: TGTGCCAGCGGTCTCCAGGGAAGCTATGGCTACACCTTC. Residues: CASGLQGSYGYTF.

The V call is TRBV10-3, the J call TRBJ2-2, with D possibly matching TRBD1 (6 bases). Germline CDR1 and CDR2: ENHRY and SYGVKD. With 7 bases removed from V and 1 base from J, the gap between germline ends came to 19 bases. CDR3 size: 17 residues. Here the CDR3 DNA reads TGTGCCATCAATTCACTTTTCAGGGGAGAGAACACCGGGGAGCTGTTTTTT. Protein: CAINSLFRGENTGELFF.

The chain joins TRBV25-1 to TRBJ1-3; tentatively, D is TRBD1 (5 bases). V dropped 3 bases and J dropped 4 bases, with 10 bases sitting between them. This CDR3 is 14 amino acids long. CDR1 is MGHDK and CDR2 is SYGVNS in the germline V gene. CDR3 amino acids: CASSEPGQGNTIYF. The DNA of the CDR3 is TGTGCCAGCAGTGAGCCTGGACAAGGAAACACCATATATTTT.

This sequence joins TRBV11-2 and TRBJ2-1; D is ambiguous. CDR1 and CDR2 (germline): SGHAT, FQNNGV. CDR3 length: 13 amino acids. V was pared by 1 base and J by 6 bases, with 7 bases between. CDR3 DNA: TGTGCCAGCAGCTTAGGAATTCTCAATGAGCAGTTCTTC. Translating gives CASSLGILNEQFF.

CDR3 amino acids: CASSPGRVYTEAFF. The CDR3 DNA is TGTGCCAGCTCCCCGGGTCGGGTGTACACTGAAGCTTTCTTT. The chain is built from TRBV6-5 and TRBJ1-1; no clear D. This CDR3 is 14 amino acids long. Germline-derived CDR1 and CDR2 are MNHEY and SVGAGI. The V end was cut by 8 bases, the J end by 3 bases, with 16 bases between.

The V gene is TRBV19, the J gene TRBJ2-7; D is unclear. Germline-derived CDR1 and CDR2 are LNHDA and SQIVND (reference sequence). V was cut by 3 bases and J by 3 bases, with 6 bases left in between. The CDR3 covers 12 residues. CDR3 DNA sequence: TGTGCCAGTAGTATCGACTTCTACGAGCAGTACTTC. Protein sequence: CASSIDFYEQYF.

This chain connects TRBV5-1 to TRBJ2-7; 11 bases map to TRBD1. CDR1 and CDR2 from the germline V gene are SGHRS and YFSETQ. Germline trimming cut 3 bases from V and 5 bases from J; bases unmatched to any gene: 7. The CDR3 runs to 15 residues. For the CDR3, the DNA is TGCGCCAGCAGCTCCCGGACAGGGGGCTTCCACGAGCAGTACTTC. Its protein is CASSSRTGGFHEQYF.

The CDR3 spells CASSFQGTSGGSTGELFF. DNA for the CDR3: TGTGCCAGCAGCTTTCAGGGGACTAGCGGGGGAAGCACCGGGGAGCTGTTTTTT. The gene calls are TRBV7-2 and TRBJ2-2; 14 positions agree with TRBD2. The CDR3 has 18 residues. Germline CDR1 SGHTA, CDR2 FQGNSA. Trimming cost V 3 bases and J 4 bases; bases outside gene matches: 7.

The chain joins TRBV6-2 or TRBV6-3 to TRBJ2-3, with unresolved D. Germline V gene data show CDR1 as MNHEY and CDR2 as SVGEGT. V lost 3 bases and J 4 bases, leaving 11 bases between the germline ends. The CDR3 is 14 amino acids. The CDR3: CASSYSLGPDTQYF. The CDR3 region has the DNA TGTGCCAGCAGTTATAGTCTGGGTCCAGATACGCAGTATTTT.

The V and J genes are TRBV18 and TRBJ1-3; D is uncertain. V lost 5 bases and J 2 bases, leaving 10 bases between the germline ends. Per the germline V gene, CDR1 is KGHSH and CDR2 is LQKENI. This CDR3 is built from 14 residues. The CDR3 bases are TGTGCCAGCTCAGCCGGCCAGCCTGGAAACACCATATATTTT. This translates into CASSAGQPGNTIYF.

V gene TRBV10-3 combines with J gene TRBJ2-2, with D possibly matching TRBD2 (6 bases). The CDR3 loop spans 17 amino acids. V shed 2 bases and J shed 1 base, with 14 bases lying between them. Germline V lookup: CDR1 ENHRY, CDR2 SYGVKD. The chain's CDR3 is CAISEQEGRQNTGELFF. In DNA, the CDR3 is TGTGCCATCAGTGAGCAGGAGGGGAGGCAGAACACCGGGGAGCTGTTTTTT.

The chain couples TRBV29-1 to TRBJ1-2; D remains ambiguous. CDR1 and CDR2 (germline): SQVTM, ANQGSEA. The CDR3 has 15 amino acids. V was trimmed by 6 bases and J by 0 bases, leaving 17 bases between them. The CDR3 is CSVEIMGPANYGYTF. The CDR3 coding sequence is TGCAGCGTAGAAATAATGGGTCCAGCTAACTATGGCTACACCTTC.

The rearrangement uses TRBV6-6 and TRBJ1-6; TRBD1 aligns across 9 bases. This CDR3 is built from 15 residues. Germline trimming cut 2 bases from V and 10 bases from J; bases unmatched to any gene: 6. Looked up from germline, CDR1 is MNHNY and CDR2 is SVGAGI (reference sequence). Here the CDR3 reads CASSYPRDRVSPLHF. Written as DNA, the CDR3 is TGTGCCAGCAGTTACCCCAGGGACAGGGTCTCACCCCTCCACTTT.

The CDR3 region is CASSPTAGGAYEQYF. The CDR3 nucleotides read TGTGCCAGCAGCCCAACAGCAGGGGGCGCATACGAGCAGTACTTC. The chain is built from TRBV7-2 and TRBJ2-7, with TRBD1 matching over 8 bases. CDR3 length: 15 amino acids. The V and J ends lost 5 bases and 4 bases, in that order; junction bases with no gene match: 10. Germline-derived CDR1 and CDR2 are SGHTA and FQGNSA.

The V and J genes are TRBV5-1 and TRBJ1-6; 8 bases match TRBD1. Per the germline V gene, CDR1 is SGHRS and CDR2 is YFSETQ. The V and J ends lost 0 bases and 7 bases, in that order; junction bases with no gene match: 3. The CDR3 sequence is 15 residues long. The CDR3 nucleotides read TGCGCCAGCAGCTTGGAGACAGGGGCGAATTCACCCCTCCACTTT. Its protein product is CASSLETGANSPLHF.

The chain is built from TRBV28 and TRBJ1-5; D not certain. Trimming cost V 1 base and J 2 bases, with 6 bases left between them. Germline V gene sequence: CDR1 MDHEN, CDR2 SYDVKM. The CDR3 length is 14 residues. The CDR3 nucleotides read TGTGCCAGCAGTTTATATGCGCGCAATCAGCCCCAGCATTTT. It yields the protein CASSLYARNQPQHF.

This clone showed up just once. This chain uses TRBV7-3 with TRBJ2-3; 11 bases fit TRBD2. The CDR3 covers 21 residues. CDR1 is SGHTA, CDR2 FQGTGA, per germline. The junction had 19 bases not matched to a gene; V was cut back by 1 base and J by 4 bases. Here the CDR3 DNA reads TGTGCCAGCAGCTTAAGTAGTCCTCTAGCGGGGGGCCTACGGCGTTCAGATACGCAGTATTTT. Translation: CASSLSSPLAGGLRRSDTQYF.

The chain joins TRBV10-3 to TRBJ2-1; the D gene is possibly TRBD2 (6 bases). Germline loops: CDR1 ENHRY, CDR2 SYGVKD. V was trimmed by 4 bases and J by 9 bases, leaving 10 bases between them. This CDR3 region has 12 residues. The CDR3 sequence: CAISVSGLEQFF. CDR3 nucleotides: TGTGCCATCAGTGTCTCGGGACTTGAGCAGTTCTTC.

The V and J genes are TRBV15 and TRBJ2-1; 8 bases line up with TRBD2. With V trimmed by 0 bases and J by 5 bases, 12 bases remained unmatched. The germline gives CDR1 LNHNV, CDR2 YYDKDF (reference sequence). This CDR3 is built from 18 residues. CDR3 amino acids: CATSRELGMVAGNNEQFF. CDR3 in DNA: TGTGCCACCAGCAGAGAATTGGGGATGGTAGCGGGGAACAATGAGCAGTTCTTC.